What follows are 3 T cell receptor beta chains derived from one specimen sequenced in a study of vaccination and CD4 T cells after COVID-19. No antigen is known for these receptors. The Oncomine TCR Beta short-read assay sequenced DNA from cultured CD4+ T cells. One entry per CDR3 protein, called by TCRdb with MiXCR from the PCR reads. The data contain some 20,000 distinct CDR3 sequences, 42% of them seen just once; the ten biggest clones take up approximately 6.5%. The treatment here: approximately nine-day PBMC culture with coronavirus spike peptide pools or control peptides (ViraFEST assay). Material: CD4+ T cells from blood, cultured in vitro, obtained before SARS-CoV-2 vaccination. These receptors came from a human donor who had recovered from COVID-19.

V gene TRBV11-3 combines with J gene TRBJ1-1; no clear D gene. This CDR3 region has 12 residues. The V end was cut by 4 bases, the J end by 6 bases, with 9 bases between. Germline lookup yields CDR1 SGHNT and CDR2 YENEEA. CDR3 bases: TGTGCCAGCAGCTCGCGGTCGCCTGAAGCTTTCTTT. It yields the protein CASSSRSPEAFF.

This clonotype was detected only a few times. This chain joins TRBV2 and TRBJ1-5; D ambiguous. Trimming removed 5 bases from V and 0 bases from J, with 8 bases in between. The germline V gene has CDR1 SNHLY and CDR2 FYNNEI. CDR3 length: 14 residues. CDR3 DNA: TGTGCCAGCAGTCCGGAGGGTAGCAATCAGCCCCAGCATTTT. Residues: CASSPEGSNQPQHF.

Only a few counts were recorded for this clonotype. CDR3 in DNA: TGTGCCAGCAGCCCGACAGTCTACAATGAGCAGTTCTTC. Its protein is CASSPTVYNEQFF. The chain employs TRBV7-8 and TRBJ2-1, with D perhaps matching TRBD1 (5 bases). With 5 bases removed from V and 3 bases from J, the gap between germline ends came to 8 bases. Germline V gene data show CDR1 as SGHVS and CDR2 as FQNEAQ. This CDR3 has 13 amino acids.